The source of this T cell receptor (beta chain) is a study of ipilimumab plus nivolumab after autologous stem cell transplantation. On the study more broadly: Patients received a median of roughly five ipilimumab and about 8 nivolumab doses.

V was pared by 7 bases and J by 1 base, with 11 bases of the junction left unmatched. Germline V CDR1 and CDR2: LNHDA, SQIVND (reference sequence). The CDR3 runs 17 residues. Patients received nivolumab 3 mg/kg at weeks 1, 4, 7, 10, then fortnightly to week 26. Here immunoSEQ multiplex PCR was the method, and the copy in TCRdb shows in-frame clones only, minus some. The sample yields 17,000 or so clones, around 80% seen once. The specimen comprised PBMCs, sampled in a trial of ipilimumab plus nivolumab as post-transplant consolidation. This chain links TRBV19 with TRBJ2-1; 9 nucleotides match TRBD2. The receptor comes from a male donor with diffuse large B-cell lymphoma. The CDR3 loop reads CASTDSGSSWSYNEQFF. The DNA of the CDR3 is TGTGCCAGTACGGATAGCGGGAGCTCCTGGTCCTACAATGAGCAGTTCTTC.